This is a list of T cell receptor beta chains from one sample in a study of CXCR3-negative and CXCR3-positive naive CD8 T cells. TCRdb reanalyzed the 5' RACE reads and collapses them to one entry per CDR3 protein, without DNA. The listing records approximately 5,300 distinct CDR3 sequences. The source material was naive CXCR3- CD8+ T cells from blood. The receptors derive from a human donor in good health. Some clones in this sample may be carry-over from other donors' samples. CDR3s include the opening cysteine and the closing phenylalanine or tryptophan. Not all rows give a size; the values are once, few, many and, for expanded clones, a class.

clone size: NA; CDR3 length: 12; V gene: TRBV5-1; J gene: TRBJ1-1; CDR3 protein: CASSFRGTEAFF
clone size: medium-sized; CDR3 length: 12; V gene: TRBV29-1; J gene: TRBJ2-3; CDR3 protein: CSVEGPRGTQYF
clone size: medium-sized; CDR3 length: 15; V gene: TRBV5-1; J gene: TRBJ1-1; CDR3 protein: CASSLGRGSVAEAFF
clone size: medium-sized; CDR3 length: 17; V gene: TRBV6-2/TRBV6-3; J gene: TRBJ2-3; CDR3 protein: CASSDIRDRAIPDTQYF
clone size: NA; CDR3 length: 15; V gene: TRBV2; J gene: TRBJ2-1; CDR3 protein: CASPLLAASYNEQFF
clone size: NA; CDR3 length: 14; V gene: TRBV5-1; J gene: TRBJ1-4; CDR3 protein: CASSSGTGDEKLFF
clone size: NA; CDR3 length: 16; V gene: TRBV30; J gene: TRBJ1-1; CDR3 protein: CAWSSRRGRGWPEAFF
clone size: NA; CDR3 length: 16; V gene: TRBV20-1; J gene: TRBJ2-1; CDR3 protein: CSARDREGGSYNEQFF
clone size: medium-sized; CDR3 length: 15; V gene: TRBV12-5; J gene: TRBJ1-1; CDR3 protein: CASGFLQGLNTEAFF
clone size: medium-sized; CDR3 length: 11; V gene: TRBV10-3; J gene: TRBJ2-7; CDR3 protein: CASVDRAEQYF
clone size: NA; CDR3 length: 12; V gene: TRBV12-3/TRBV12-4; J gene: TRBJ2-7; CDR3 protein: CASSFDPMEQYF